Presented here are 15 T cell receptor beta chains from one specimen sequenced in a study of vaccination and CD4 T cells after COVID-19. Their antigens are not known. Noted treatment: roughly 10-day PBMC culture with coronavirus spike peptide pools or control peptides (ViraFEST assay). Cultured CD4+ T cell DNA was sequenced using the Oncomine TCR Beta short-read assay. From the PCR reads, TCRdb called clonotypes with MiXCR, one entry per CDR3 protein. Among over 9,000 distinct CDR3 sequences, about 66% were seen once, and the ten largest hold 26%. Specimen: CD4+ T cells from blood, cultured in vitro. The receptors come from a human donor who had recovered from COVID-19.

In its sample, this clonotype was seen a few times. CDR3 protein: CASSPRGNQPQHF. CDR3 in DNA: TGTGCCAGCAGCCCCAGGGGGAATCAGCCCCAGCATTTT. The chain uses TRBV7-2 and TRBJ1-5; 7 bases are shared with TRBD1. CDR1 is SGHTA, CDR2 FQGNSA, per germline. After removal of 5 bases from V and 4 bases from J, the junction contained 2 bases not matched to a gene. The length of the CDR3 is 13 residues.

V usage is TRBV10-3 and J usage is TRBJ1-2; tentative D call: TRBD1 (5 bases). V was cut by 4 bases and J by 4 bases, with 19 bases left in between. Germline V gene sequence: CDR1 ENHRY, CDR2 SYGVKD. The CDR3 consists of 16 residues. The CDR3 here is CAISGQLWTGGYGYTF. CDR3 sequence (DNA): TGTGCCATCAGTGGACAACTCTGGACTGGGGGCTATGGCTACACCTTC.

The V call is TRBV12-3 or TRBV12-4, the J call TRBJ2-6, with 8 bases fitting TRBD1. The CDR3 is 19 amino acids. V trimming: 0 bases; J trimming: 4 bases; junction bases outside the gene matches: 11. The CDR3 coding sequence is TGTGCCAGCAGTTTAGCGCGAGGGACAGGTTCGACGGGGGCCAACGTCCTGACTTTC. Residues: CASSLARGTGSTGANVLTF.

This rearrangement joins TRBV6-5 to TRBJ2-2; D is perhaps TRBD1 (5 bases). V lost 6 bases, J lost 1 base, and 12 bases lay in between. The CDR3 extends over 15 amino acids. Looked up from germline, CDR1 is MNHEY and CDR2 is SVGAGI. CDR3 protein: CASSYPGQNTGELFF. DNA for the CDR3: TGTGCCAGCAGCTACCCTGGACAGAACACCGGGGAGCTGTTTTTT.

The rearrangement joins TRBV7-9 to TRBJ1-1, with TRBD1 matching 8 bases. CDR1 is SEHNR, CDR2 FQNEAQ, per germline (reference sequence). V was clipped by 6 bases and J by 1 base; unmatched bases: 4. The CDR3 covers 14 residues. The DNA of the CDR3 is TGTGCCAGCAGACCTACAGGGGGGAACACTGAAGCTTTCTTT. Amino acid sequence: CASRPTGGNTEAFF.

CDR3: CASSFMGGTGELFF. CDR3 DNA: TGTGCCAGCAGTTTCATGGGTGGCACCGGGGAGCTGTTTTTT. The chain uses TRBV27 and TRBJ2-2; D gene uncertain. V was pared by 3 bases and J by 4 bases, with 9 bases between. Germline V gene lookup returns CDR1 MNHEY and CDR2 SMNVEV (reference sequence). The length of the CDR3 is 14 residues.

The chain employs TRBV7-7 and TRBJ1-3; no reliable D call. Per germline, CDR1 SSHAT and CDR2 FNYEAQ (reference sequence). Deletions cut 2 bases from V and 0 bases from J, with 8 bases between. CDR3 length equals 15 residues. In DNA form, the CDR3 reads TGTGCCAGCAGCTTATTTTCCGGCTCTGGAAACACCATATATTTT. As protein: CASSLFSGSGNTIYF.

This chain links TRBV5-4 with TRBJ1-5; no clear D. The germline V and J ends were trimmed by 2 bases and 0 bases, with 12 bases remaining between them. CDR1 SGHNT and CDR2 YYREEE come from the germline V gene (reference sequence). The length of the CDR3 is 16 residues. DNA of the CDR3: TGTGCCAGCAGCTTTCAAGGACCTTATAGCAATCAGCCCCAGCATTTT. As protein: CASSFQGPYSNQPQHF. The whole variable domain, filled in from reference TRBV5-4 and TRBJ1-5, reads ETGVTQSPTHLIKTRGQQVTLRCSSQSGHNTVSWYQQALGQGPQFIFQYYREEENGRGNFPPRFSGLQFPNYSSELNVNALELDDSALYLCASSFQGPYSNQPQHFGDGTRLSIL.

J is TRBJ2-1 and V is TRBV10-3; D remains ambiguous. Trimming took off 3 bases at V and 4 bases at J, with 4 bases between the two ends. This CDR3 is 12 amino acids long. From germline, CDR1 is ENHRY and CDR2 SYGVKD. The CDR3 nucleotides read TGTGCCATCAGTGATACGTACAATGAGCAGTTCTTC. Translation: CAISDTYNEQFF.

The chain recombines TRBV7-2 with TRBJ2-5; D uncertain. Trimming removed 7 bases from V and 1 base from J, with 19 bases in between. Germline V CDR1 and CDR2: SGHTA, FQGNSA. CDR3 length: 16 residues. CDR3 in DNA: TGTGCCAGCACCCCTATATTCGGAGCCCTCCAAGAGACCCAGTACTTC. This gives the protein CASTPIFGALQETQYF.

This chain links TRBV7-9 with TRBJ2-7, with D tentatively TRBD1 (5 bases). This CDR3 region has 15 residues. Trimming shortened V by 4 bases and J by 1 base, and 14 bases separated the two germline ends. Looked up from germline, CDR1 is SEHNR and CDR2 is FQNEAQ (reference sequence). The CDR3 DNA reads as TGTGCCAGCAGCTCACAGGTTGGGATGTCCTACGAGCAGTACTTC. This sequence encodes CASSSQVGMSYEQYF.

V is TRBV28 and J is TRBJ1-1, with a weak D call TRBD1 (6 bases). From germline, CDR1 is MDHEN and CDR2 SYDVKM. The CDR3 covers 14 residues. V was shortened by 5 bases and J by 5 bases, with 15 bases between the two germline ends. The CDR3 DNA sequence: TGTGCCAGCAGTGAACAGGGAGAGGGAACTGAAGCTTTCTTT. Translating gives CASSEQGEGTEAFF.

A few counts support this clonotype. V usage is TRBV10-3 and J usage is TRBJ1-1; no firm D call. From germline, CDR1 is ENHRY and CDR2 SYGVKD. The CDR3 is 15 amino acids. V shed 2 bases and J shed 5 bases, with 15 bases lying between them. The CDR3 spells CAISEGKTAGTEAFF. CDR3 nucleotides: TGTGCCATCAGTGAGGGAAAGACCGCGGGGACTGAAGCTTTCTTT.

This sequence joins TRBV7-9 and TRBJ2-3; 10 positions agree with TRBD1. The CDR3 has 17 amino acids. From germline, CDR1 is SEHNR and CDR2 FQNEAQ (reference sequence). The trim removed 2 bases at V and 1 base at J, leaving 6 bases unmatched. Written as DNA, the CDR3 is TGTGCCAGCAGCTTACCCCGAGGGACAGGGGGCACAGATACGCAGTATTTT. Protein: CASSLPRGTGGTDTQYF.

CDR3 in amino acids: CAISELADSNQPQHF. The CDR3 DNA follows: TGTGCCATCAGTGAGCTGGCAGATAGCAATCAGCCCCAGCATTTT. The rearrangement joins TRBV10-3 to TRBJ1-5; D remains ambiguous. Germline V gene data show CDR1 as ENHRY and CDR2 as SYGVKD. V was trimmed by 2 bases and J by 0 bases, leaving 8 bases between them. The CDR3 loop spans 15 amino acids.